The rows below give T cell receptor beta chains drawn from one sample of a study of T-cell memory formation after mild COVID-19. Each CDR3 protein is one row after TCRdb ran MiXCR on the 5' RACE reads. The table shows about 360,000 distinct CDR3 sequences, with 13% to 15% occurring only once. The sample taken for sequencing was PBMCs or a T cell subset sorted from them (not recorded which). Receptors originate from a man aged 18-30 years who had mild COVID-19 (a few samples of this study predate the infection). Cell type and time point are not known. CDR3s include the opening cysteine and the closing phenylalanine or tryptophan. Each record gives: V gene, clone size, D gene, J gene, CDR3 DNA, CDR3 protein. D genes are given only for firm matches. Clone size is stated in some rows and not others, as once, few, many or a class when expanded.

>TRBV6-1|few|-|TRBJ1-2
TGTGCCAGCAGTGAAGGGGGCCACAACTATGGCTACACCTTC
CASSEGGHNYGYTF
>TRBV7-2|many|-|TRBJ2-1
TGTGCCAGCAGCACGGTTGGGGATCCGACCATGAATGAGCAGTTCTTC
CASSTVGDPTMNEQFF
>TRBV4-1|-|-|TRBJ1-2
TGCGCCAGCAGCCAGAGGGAGGGGTCCTATGGCTACACCTTC
CASSQREGSYGYTF
>TRBV10-3|few|-|TRBJ2-7
TGTGCCATCAGTGATTTTACCTACGAGCAGTACTTC
CAISDFTYEQYF
>TRBV7-6|many|TRBD2|TRBJ2-1
TGTGCCAGCAGCTTCGAACTAGCGGGGGACCACAATGAGCAGTTCTTC
CASSFELAGDHNEQFF
>TRBV5-1|many|-|TRBJ1-5
TGCGCCAGCAGCTTGGGTACAGACCTGCAGCCCCAGCATTTT
CASSLGTDLQPQHF
>TRBV7-9|-|TRBD2|TRBJ2-5
TGTGCCAGCAGGACCGGGACTAGCGGGGGGATCAGCCAGGAGACCCAGTACTTC
CASRTGTSGGISQETQYF
>TRBV3-1|few|-|TRBJ2-6
TGTGCCAGCAGCCAAGGGGTCAGGAGAAGCTCTGGGGCCAACGTCCTGACTTTC
CASSQGVRRSSGANVLTF
>TRBV7-9|few|TRBD1|TRBJ2-2
TGTGCGGCAGGGGGCAGACCGAACACCGGGGAGCTGTTTTTT
CAAGGRPNTGELFF
>TRBV4-3|few|-|TRBJ2-5
TGCGCCAGCAGCCAAGGACGGGGGCGGGACATGGAAGAGACCCAGTACTTC
CASSQGRGRDMEETQYF
>TRBV10-1|many|-|TRBJ2-3
TGCGCCACCTCGCAAGGCACAGATACGCAGTATTTT
CATSQGTDTQYF
>TRBV7-3|few|TRBD2|TRBJ2-7
TGTGCCAGCAGCTTAATGTATTACGGCGGGGGCTCCTACGAGCAGTACTTC
CASSLMYYGGGSYEQYF
>TRBV19|few|-|TRBJ2-2
TGTGCCAGTAATCATCCGGGGGAAACCGGGGAGCTGTTTTTT
CASNHPGETGELFF
>TRBV10-3|many|TRBD1|TRBJ2-1
TGTGCCATCAGTGAGCCCATGCTAGGGACAGGTAAAGGGAATGAGCAGTTCTTC
CAISEPMLGTGKGNEQFF
>TRBV7-9|many|TRBD1|TRBJ2-7
TGTGCCAGCAGCGACCGGGACAGCCCCTACGAGCAGTACTTC
CASSDRDSPYEQYF
>TRBV5-1|few|-|TRBJ2-5
TGCGCCAGCAGTTGGGACCGCCGGACCATTCAAGAGACCCAGTACTTC
CASSWDRRTIQETQYF
>TRBV5-1|-|TRBD1|TRBJ2-7
TGCGCCAGCAGCGCTGCCGGGACAGGGGGCCAGGGGGGCCTCTACGAGCAGTACTTC
CASSAAGTGGQGGLYEQYF
>TRBV12-3/TRBV12-4|few|-|TRBJ2-2
TGTGCCAGCATACAGGGGAACACCGGGGAGCTGTTTTTT
CASIQGNTGELFF
>TRBV29-1|-|-|TRBJ2-1
TGCAGCTGCTCCCAGGGGCCCTTCGATGAGCAGTTCTTC
CSCSQGPFDEQFF
>TRBV5-1|-|TRBD1|TRBJ1-2
TGCGCCAGCAGCTTGGTAGAGACAGGGGGCGAGTATGGCTACACCTTC
CASSLVETGGEYGYTF
>TRBV10-3|-|TRBD1|TRBJ1-4
TGTGCCATCAGTAGATACGACAGGGAGGAACTGTTTTTT
CAISRYDREELFF
>TRBV27|few|-|TRBJ1-5
TGTGCCACTAGCCGGGACTTCAATCAGCCCCAGCATTTT
CATSRDFNQPQHF
>TRBV4-3|many|-|TRBJ2-3
TGCGCCAGCAAACTGACGGGGGCCACAGATACGCAGTATTTT
CASKLTGATDTQYF
>TRBV7-9|few|-|TRBJ1-6
TGTGCCATCCTGGTGGACTCCCTCCACTTT
CAILVDSLHF
>TRBV6-2/TRBV6-3|-|-|TRBJ1-1
TGTGCCAGCAGATTGATGGGGGGCACTGAAGCTTTCTTT
CASRLMGGTEAFF
>TRBV11-3|many|-|TRBJ2-5
TGTGCCAGCAGCTTTAGCCAACAAGAGACCCAGTACTTC
CASSFSQQETQYF
>TRBV4-3|-|TRBD1|TRBJ1-2
TGCGCCAGCAGCAACCCGACAGGGGGGTATGGCTACACCTTC
CASSNPTGGYGYTF
>TRBV4-1|-|TRBD1|TRBJ1-4
TGCGCCAGCAGTCAAACCGACGACAGGGCACACAATGAAAAACTGTTTTTT
CASSQTDDRAHNEKLFF
>TRBV4-3|many|TRBD1|TRBJ2-5
TGCGCCAGCAGCCGAGGACAGGGGAGATGGGAGACCCAGTACTTC
CASSRGQGRWETQYF
>TRBV7-2|many|-|TRBJ1-3
TGTGCCAGCAGCCCCCTGGCGTCCTCTGGAAACACCATATATTTT
CASSPLASSGNTIYF
>TRBV9|-|-|TRBJ2-3
TGTGCCAGCAGCTACCGGGACCACTTGGATACGCAGTATTTT
CASSYRDHLDTQYF
>TRBV7-9|-|-|TRBJ1-4
TGTGCCAGCAGCTTAGCAGCGCGGATTAATGAAAAACTGTTTTTT
CASSLAARINEKLFF
>TRBV29-1|many|-|TRBJ2-2
TGCAGCGTAGCTACCGGGCCCACCGGGGAGCTGTTTTTT
CSVATGPTGELFF
>TRBV2|few|-|TRBJ2-7
TGTGCCAGCGGCGGAAGCGGAGAGCAGTACTTC
CASGGSGEQYF
>TRBV5-1|few|-|TRBJ2-3
TGCGCCAGCAGCTCGCTACAGGGTCTGAGCACAGATACGCAGTATTTT
CASSSLQGLSTDTQYF
>TRBV6-4|few|-|TRBJ2-7
TGTGCCAGCAGGGAAGAGGCTTTAGGGGGCTACGAGCAGTACTTC
CASREEALGGYEQYF
>TRBV12-3/TRBV12-4|-|-|TRBJ2-7
TGTGCCAGCAGAAGAGCGACCTACGAGCAGTACTTC
CASRRATYEQYF
>TRBV10-3|many|-|TRBJ1-1
TGTGCCATCAGTGAATCACCGAACACTGAAGCTTTCTTT
CAISESPNTEAFF
>TRBV5-1|many|TRBD1|TRBJ1-2
TGCGCCAGCAGCGAGGGGGCGAACTATGGCTACACCTTC
CASSEGANYGYTF
>TRBV12-3/TRBV12-4|few|-|TRBJ2-1
TGTGCCAGCAGATTGGGGGGTAATGAGCAGTTCTTC
CASRLGGNEQFF
>TRBV12-3/TRBV12-4|-|TRBD1|TRBJ2-5
TGTGCCAGCACCCGAGGACAGGGGATTTGGACCCAGTACTTC
CASTRGQGIWTQYF
>TRBV24-1|few|-|TRBJ2-7
TGTGCCACCGATGGAGGAGGCGACGAGCAGTACTTC
CATDGGGDEQYF
>TRBV7-8|few|TRBD1|TRBJ2-1
TGTGCCAGCAGCCCCCAGGGGGTACGGGATGAGCAGTTCTTC
CASSPQGVRDEQFF
>TRBV19|-|TRBD1|TRBJ2-2
TGTGCCAGTACCCTAATAGGGGGCGGGTCCGGGGAGCTGTTTTTT
CASTLIGGGSGELFF
>TRBV11-2|many|-|TRBJ2-3
TGTGCCAGCAGCTTCACGGGGGCAGATACGCAGTATTTT
CASSFTGADTQYF
>TRBV28|few|-|TRBJ1-1
TGTGCCAGCAGTTTAGGGTTAGCGACGAACACTGAAGCTTTCTTT
CASSLGLATNTEAFF
>TRBV7-2|many|-|TRBJ2-4
TGTGCCAGCAGCCCGCACTCCGGGAATTCGGGCAAAAACATTCAGTACTTC
CASSPHSGNSGKNIQYF